This entry concerns a single T cell receptor (beta chain). What it recognizes is unknown. Assay: immunoSEQ multiplex PCR; the TCRdb copy retains only in-frame clones and omits some. The sample yields some 76,000 clones, around nine tenths seen once. This record belongs to a study of OX40 agonist ivuxolimab in advanced cancers. Overall study findings and caveats: There were, on average, more expanded clones in CD8+ T cells than in CD4+. Individuals who were partial responders at 0.1-3.0 mg/kg had clonal expansion that ranked among the lowest.

Germline V gene sequence: CDR1 SGHKS, CDR2 YYEKEE (reference sequence). V shed 2 bases and J shed 4 bases, with 9 bases lying between them. This CDR3 has 14 residues. Autoimmune disease history or systemic immunosuppression led to patients being barred. The clonotype originates from an adult with an advanced solid tumor such as melanoma, head and neck, liver or kidney cancer. The rearrangement joins TRBV5-5 to TRBJ1-4, with a weak D call TRBD1 (5 bases). The sequencing used CD4+ or CD8+ T cells sorted from blood, collected in a trial of the OX40 agonist ivuxolimab. The chain's CDR3 is CASSFPGSNEKLFF. The DNA for the CDR3 is TGTGCCAGCAGCTTTCCAGGGAGTAATGAAAAACTGTTTTTT.